Presented here are 23 T cell receptor beta chains from one specimen sequenced in a study of radiation and T cells in renal cell carcinoma. Some clones are missing from TCRdb's copy, which holds only in-frame ones; the method was immunoSEQ multiplex PCR. This sample carries about 130,000 clones, about 88% of them seen once, and the ten largest clones take 12%. Documented time point: baseline pretreatment blood. The treatment: 15 Gy SBRT to primary tumor, nephrectomy 4 weeks later. The material was blood, obtained from a patient whose treatment included radiotherapy and nephrectomy. These receptor sequences come from a woman aged 45 to 65 with renal cell carcinoma.

This chain links TRBV2 with TRBJ1-1, with D perhaps TRBD1 (6 bases). V gave up 8 bases and J gave up 1 base, with 8 bases separating them. Per the germline V gene, CDR1 is SNHLY and CDR2 is FYNNEI. This CDR3 has 12 residues. CDR3 sequence: CASRGANTEAFF. The CDR3 nucleotides read TGTGCCAGCCGGGGGGCGAACACTGAAGCTTTCTTT.

The rearrangement joins TRBV2 to TRBJ1-2; 8 positions match TRBD1. This CDR3 spans 12 amino acids. The V and J ends lost 6 bases and 11 bases, in that order; junction bases with no gene match: 8. The germline gives CDR1 SNHLY, CDR2 FYNNEI. The CDR3 DNA reads TGTGCCAGCAGACAAACAGGGGGGAGGTACACCTTC. This sequence encodes CASRQTGGRYTF.

This clone was counted between two and nine times. The chain recombines TRBV7-2 with TRBJ1-6, with D tentatively TRBD1 (5 bases). There are 14 residues in the CDR3. V lost 2 bases and J lost 5, with 7 bases in between. Germline lookup yields CDR1 SGHTA and CDR2 FQGNSA. This CDR3 reads CASSLPGDNSPLHF. The CDR3, as DNA: TGTGCCAGCAGCTTACCGGGGGATAATTCACCCCTCCACTTT.

The CDR3, as DNA: TGTGCCAGCAGCTTAGCGCCCCCGAACATGAACACTGAAGCTTTCTTT. Residues: CASSLAPPNMNTEAFF. This chain uses TRBV7-2 with TRBJ1-1; D uncertain. There are 16 residues in the CDR3. CDR1 SGHTA and CDR2 FQGNSA come from the germline V gene. Deletions cut 0 bases from V and 0 bases from J, with 11 bases between.

The V gene is TRBV5-1, the J gene TRBJ1-2; the D is unclear. In germline, CDR1 is SGHRS, CDR2 YFSETQ. The V end lost 1 base, the J end lost 8 bases, and 9 bases lay between the germline ends. This CDR3 contains 12 residues. DNA for the CDR3: TGCGCCAGCAGCTTGCTTGGATACGGCTACACCTTC. Translating gives CASSLLGYGYTF.

The chain joins TRBV19 to TRBJ1-2; weak D call: TRBD1 (5 bases). CDR3 length: 15 amino acids. Trimming took off 6 bases at V and 4 bases at J, with 18 bases between the two ends. Germline V gene sequence: CDR1 LNHDA, CDR2 SQIVND (reference sequence). The CDR3 here is CASRVLDSAFYGYTF. CDR3 nucleotide sequence: TGTGCCAGTAGGGTCCTAGACAGCGCGTTCTATGGCTACACCTTC.

The chain couples TRBV7-2 to TRBJ1-6; D unclear. The CDR3 covers 16 residues. Trimming pared 2 bases from V and 0 bases from J, leaving 8 bases between. From germline, CDR1 is SGHTA and CDR2 FQGNSA. CDR3 sequence reads: CASSLNSVSYNSPLHF. The CDR3 DNA follows: TGTGCCAGCAGCTTAAACAGTGTCTCCTATAATTCACCCCTCCACTTT.

The V call is TRBV2, the J call TRBJ2-1, with 11 nucleotides matching TRBD2. Unmatched junction bases numbered 5, after V lost 6 bases and J lost 4 bases. The length of the CDR3 is 15 residues. Looked up from germline, CDR1 is SNHLY and CDR2 is FYNNEI. The CDR3 protein is CASSATSGAYNEQFF. The CDR3 DNA follows: TGTGCCAGCAGCGCGACTAGCGGGGCTTACAATGAGCAGTTCTTC. Based on the CDR3 plus reference TRBV2 and TRBJ2-1, the full variable domain is EPEVTQTPSHQVTQMGQEVILRCVPISNHLYFYWYRQILGQKVEFLVSFYNNEISEKSEIFDDQFSVERPDGSNFTLKIRSTKLEDSAMYFCASSATSGAYNEQFFGPGTRLTVL.

The gene calls are TRBV19 and TRBJ2-1, with D possibly matching TRBD2 (5 bases). V was trimmed by 6 bases and J by 7 bases, leaving 19 bases between them. The CDR3 spans 15 residues. Germline assignment: CDR1 LNHDA and CDR2 SQIVND (reference sequence). CDR3 in amino acids: CASSPAGPVGNEQFF. The DNA for the CDR3 is TGTGCCAGTAGCCCCGCGGGTCCCGTCGGGAATGAGCAGTTCTTC.

V is TRBV7-2 and J is TRBJ1-1; D may be TRBD1 (6 bases). V was pared by 2 bases and J by 5 bases, with 12 bases between. This CDR3 contains 14 residues. CDR1 and CDR2 from the germline V gene are SGHTA and FQGNSA. The CDR3 reads CASSLLGARTEAFF. The CDR3 region has the DNA TGTGCCAGCAGCTTACTGGGGGCGCGGACTGAAGCTTTCTTT.

This chain joins TRBV7-6 and TRBJ1-1, with D uncertain. Trimming removed 2 bases at V and 1 base at J, with 17 bases between. The germline V gene has CDR1 SGHVS and CDR2 FNYEAQ. The CDR3 totals 17 residues. CDR3: CASSLIPTQRPNTEAFF. The CDR3 nucleotides are TGTGCCAGCAGCTTAATCCCCACACAGCGCCCGAACACTGAAGCTTTCTTT.

This clone was recorded once. The J gene is TRBJ1-4, the V gene TRBV5-5, with unresolved D. The V end lost 3 bases, the J end lost 0 bases, and 9 bases lay between the germline ends. The CDR3 has 15 amino acids. The V gene's germline CDR1 is SGHKS and CDR2 YYEKEE (reference sequence). The CDR3 nucleotides are TGTGCCAGCAGCTCTGACGGGGCAACTAATGAAAAACTGTTTTTT. It is translated as CASSSDGATNEKLFF.

The chain has TRBV2 and TRBJ2-7, with a tentative D call TRBD1 (6 bases). The CDR3 contains 12 residues. Germline assignment: CDR1 SNHLY and CDR2 FYNNEI. Trimming took off 5 bases at V and 6 bases at J, with 11 bases between the two ends. CDR3 region: CASSRDILEQYF. CDR3 bases: TGTGCCAGCAGTCGGGACATTCTCGAGCAGTACTTC. Filled out from reference TRBV2 and TRBJ2-7, the complete variable domain reads EPEVTQTPSHQVTQMGQEVILRCVPISNHLYFYWYRQILGQKVEFLVSFYNNEISEKSEIFDDQFSVERPDGSNFTLKIRSTKLEDSAMYFCASSRDILEQYFGPGTRLTVT.

The V call is TRBV29-1, the J call TRBJ2-6; 7 bases align to TRBD2. Germline CDR1 SQVTM, CDR2 ANQGSEA. Germline trimming cut 4 bases from V and 0 bases from J; bases unmatched to any gene: 6. The CDR3 is 16 residues long. The CDR3 reads CSVGVWEGSGANVLTF. CDR3 DNA: TGCAGCGTTGGGGTCTGGGAGGGCTCTGGGGCCAACGTCCTGACTTTC.

The J gene is TRBJ1-1, the V gene TRBV7-3; D is perhaps TRBD1 (6 bases). Germline CDR1 and CDR2: SGHTA and FQGTGA. The CDR3 totals 15 residues. V dropped 2 bases and J dropped 0 bases, with 10 bases sitting between them. The CDR3 DNA reads TGTGCCAGCAGCTTACAAGGACAGTTGAACACTGAAGCTTTCTTT. It codes for CASSLQGQLNTEAFF. Filled out from reference TRBV7-3 and TRBJ1-1, the complete variable domain reads GAGVSQTPSNKVTEKGKYVELRCDPISGHTALYWYRQSLGQGPEFLIYFQGTGAADDSGLPNDRFFAVRPEGSVSTLKIQRTERGDSAVYLCASSLQGQLNTEAFFGQGTRLTVV.

This chain connects TRBV6-6 to TRBJ2-5; D not certain. The CDR3 is 13 amino acids. Germline lookup yields CDR1 MNHNY and CDR2 SVGAGI (reference sequence). Trimming cost V 4 bases and J 5 bases, with 11 bases left between them. The CDR3 nucleotides are TGTGCCAGCAGTTCGGGCCCGGCGGAGACCCAGTACTTC. Its translation: CASSSGPAETQYF.

The rearrangement links TRBV7-9 to TRBJ1-2; D call uncertain. Trimming pared 3 bases from V and 2 bases from J, leaving 4 bases between. CDR1 is SEHNR, CDR2 FQNEAQ, per germline (reference sequence). The CDR3 runs 12 residues. In nucleotides, the CDR3 is TGTGCCAGCAGCTTTAGGAACTATGGCTACACCTTC. Translated, it gives CASSFRNYGYTF. The full variable domain, with the rest looked up from reference TRBV7-9 and TRBJ1-2, is DTGVSQNPRHKITKRGQNVTFRCDPISEHNRLYWYRQTLGQGPEFLTYFQNEAQLEKSRLLSDRFSAERPKGSFSTLEIQRTEQGDSAMYLCASSFRNYGYTFGSGTRLTVV.

This clone was recorded only once. The CDR3 DNA reads TGCAGCGTTGGTCAGGGGCTGTCCTACGAGCAGTACTTC. Its protein product is CSVGQGLSYEQYF. The rearrangement links TRBV29-1 to TRBJ2-7; D might be TRBD1 (6 bases). This CDR3 comprises 13 residues. From germline, CDR1 is SQVTM and CDR2 ANQGSEA. Trimming left V 4 bases short and J 1 base short, with 11 bases between.

The V call is TRBV10-3, the J call TRBJ1-3; D is ambiguous. CDR3 size: 15 residues. Per germline, CDR1 ENHRY and CDR2 SYGVKD. The V end lost 7 bases, the J end lost 0 bases, and 13 bases lay between the germline ends. The CDR3 nucleotides read TGTGCCATCAAGGTCGGACCCGACTCTGGAAACACCATATATTTT. It encodes CAIKVGPDSGNTIYF.

This clone was found a few times. The rearrangement links TRBV5-1 to TRBJ1-1; D is uncertain. The CDR3 sequence is 14 residues long. Deletions cut 2 bases from V and 1 base from J, with 9 bases between. Germline loops: CDR1 SGHRS, CDR2 YFSETQ. CDR3 DNA sequence: TGCGCCAGCAGCTTAGTCCGATCGAACACTGAAGCTTTCTTT. It specifies CASSLVRSNTEAFF. Full variable domain (missing parts from reference TRBV5-1 and TRBJ1-1): KAGVTQTPRYLIKTRGQQVTLSCSPISGHRSVSWYQQTPGQGLQFLFEYFSETQRNKGNFPGRFSGRQFSNSRSEMNVSTLELGDSALYLCASSLVRSNTEAFFGQGTRLTVV.

V gene TRBV6-5 combines with J gene TRBJ2-1, with 9 bases that match TRBD1. Germline CDR1 reads MNHEY; CDR2 reads SVGAGI. The CDR3 loop spans 14 amino acids. The V and J ends lost 4 bases and 9 bases, in that order; junction bases with no gene match: 7. The CDR3 DNA reads TGTGCCAGCAGTTCGGGACAGGGTCTTGCTGAGCAGTTCTTC. This gives the protein CASSSGQGLAEQFF.

The genes are TRBV11-2 and TRBJ1-4; TRBD1 might be the D (6 bases). Trimming left V 5 bases short and J 0 bases short, with 10 bases between. The CDR3 has 15 amino acids. Germline loops: CDR1 SGHAT, CDR2 FQNNGV. CDR3 sequence (DNA): TGTGCCAGCAGCCTCCACAGGGCAACTAATGAAAAACTGTTTTTT. Its translation: CASSLHRATNEKLFF.

This chain connects TRBV18 to TRBJ2-1; 7 bases line up with TRBD1. CDR1 is KGHSH and CDR2 is LQKENI in the germline V gene. The CDR3 length is 15 residues. V dropped 6 bases and J dropped 4; count of bases not matched to a gene: 9. CDR3 in DNA: TGTGCCAGCTCCGCTACAGGGGAATATTACAATGAGCAGTTCTTC. Translation gives CASSATGEYYNEQFF.